The source of this T cell receptor beta chain is a study of blood T cells in healthy people across ages. On this clonotype: No antigen is known for it.

Looked up from germline, CDR1 is SGHTA and CDR2 is FQGTGA. The CDR3 extends over 14 amino acids. V was trimmed by 3 bases and J by 4 bases, leaving 12 bases between them. Study findings and constraints: The study found TCR beta diversity correlated strongly with naive T cell percentage.

Combining a sample-barcoded 5' primer with a J-beta primer mix, a second PCR ran for roughly 6 to 11 cycles. A single record per CDR3 protein comes from TCRdb applying MiXCR to the 5' RACE reads. In the table there are 920,000 or so distinct CDR3 sequences, 40% to 45% of which are singletons. The chain uses TRBV7-3 and TRBJ2-5; a weak D match, TRBD2 (7 bases). This receptor was obtained from a woman aged 55 to 70 in good health. The sample taken for sequencing was blood. CDR3 in amino acids: CASSFGGRAETQYF. DNA of the CDR3: TGTGCCAGCAGCTTCGGGGGGCGTGCAGAGACCCAGTACTTC.